This T cell receptor (beta chain) was captured in a study of OX40 agonist ivuxolimab in advanced cancers. As for the study in general: Ivuxolimab doses were 0.01, 0.1, 0.3, 1.5, 3 or 10 mg/kg every 2 weeks. From roughly 23 to 90 years was the age range, with a mean of roughly 64 years, and around 84% were male. Study-wide findings and caveats: Doses of 0.1 to 3.0 mg/kg were accompanied by clonal expansion of CD4+ and CD8+ blood T cells by week 6.

The table came from immunoSEQ multiplex PCR; TCRdb's copy has only in-frame clones and leaves some out. The sample has roughly 41,000 clones, around four fifths seen once. On this clone: What it recognizes is unknown.

The length of the CDR3 is 16 residues. Trimming shortened V by 2 bases and J by 2 bases, and 16 bases separated the two germline ends. The germline V gene has CDR1 SGHRS and CDR2 YFSETQ. This sequence joins TRBV5-1 and TRBJ1-1; D is perhaps TRBD1 (5 bases). The sample consisted of CD4+ or CD8+ T cells sorted from blood, taken in a trial of the OX40 agonist ivuxolimab. The sequence derives from an adult with an advanced solid tumor such as melanoma, head and neck, liver or kidney cancer. The CDR3 here is CASSFGGTGGNTEAFF. For the CDR3, the DNA is TGCGCCAGCAGCTTCGGGGGAACGGGGGGAAACACTGAAGCTTTCTTT.